Presented here are 32 T cell receptor beta chains from one specimen sequenced in a study of blood T cell repertoires in COVID-19. Clones were read by immunoSEQ multiplex PCR, and TCRdb kept only the in-frame ones, dropping some. The table records fewer than 350,000 clones, 89% of them present only once. The sequenced sample consisted of PBMCs or T cells enriched from blood (not recorded which). These receptors were obtained from a man aged 55 to 70 who had recovered from COVID-19.

V is TRBV15 and J is TRBJ2-3, with TRBD2 identical over 9 bases. V trimming: 3 bases; J trimming: 6 bases; junction bases outside the gene matches: 10. CDR1 and CDR2 (germline): LNHNV, YYDKDF (reference sequence). The CDR3 spans 16 residues. The CDR3, as DNA: TGTGCCACCAGCAGCGGGGGACTAGCCCTAGGGGATACGCAGTATTTT. Encoded protein: CATSSGGLALGDTQYF. Complete variable domain (other parts from reference TRBV15 and TRBJ2-3): DAMVIQNPRYQVTQFGKPVTLSCSQTLNHNVMYWYQQKSSQAPKLLFHYYDKDFNNEADTPDNFQSRRPNTSFCFLDIRSPGLGDTAMYLCATSSGGLALGDTQYFGPGTRLTVL.

The chain is built from TRBV9 and TRBJ2-5; 13 bases match TRBD2. After removal of 4 bases from V and 4 bases from J, the junction contained 7 bases not matched to a gene. CDR1 is SGDLS, CDR2 YYNGEE, per germline. This CDR3 is built from 16 residues. This chain's CDR3 is CASSWRLAGGSETQYF. DNA of the CDR3: TGTGCCAGCAGCTGGAGACTAGCGGGAGGATCAGAGACCCAGTACTTC.

Concerning this clone itself: This sample also contains other DNA sequences that code for the same CDR3. The chain combines TRBV18 with TRBJ2-5; 7 nucleotides match TRBD1. Germline CDR1 is KGHSH and CDR2 is LQKENI. The CDR3 covers 13 residues. Trimming took 6 bases from V and 2 from J; bases not matched to a gene: 3. CDR3 DNA sequence: TGTGCCAGCTCCCAGGGACAGCAAGAGACCCAGTACTTC. This encodes CASSQGQQETQYF.

The CDR3 protein is CASSGTGTGKEFDYGYTF. CDR3 nucleotide sequence: TGTGCCAGCAGCGGTACCGGGACAGGGAAAGAATTTGACTATGGCTACACCTTC. J is TRBJ1-2 and V is TRBV9, with 9 bases lining up with TRBD1. The germline V gene encodes CDR1 SGDLS and CDR2 YYNGEE. The CDR3 length is 18 residues. J lost 3 bases, V lost 3 bases, and 15 bases had no gene match. The entire variable domain, with the rest obtained from reference TRBV9 and TRBJ1-2, is as follows: DSGVTQTPKHLITATGQRVTLRCSPRSGDLSVYWYQQSLDQGLQFLIQYYNGEERAKGNILERFSAQQFPDLHSELNLSSLELGDSALYFCASSGTGTGKEFDYGYTFGSGTRLTVV.

V is TRBV27 and J is TRBJ2-2; 8 bases are a match to TRBD1. The CDR3 has 15 amino acids. After removal of 5 bases from V and 0 bases from J, the junction contained 2 bases not matched to a gene. The germline V gene has CDR1 MNHEY and CDR2 SMNVEV (reference sequence). The DNA of the CDR3 is TGTGCCAGCAGTCGACAGGGGACGAACACCGGGGAGCTGTTTTTT. Protein sequence: CASSRQGTNTGELFF.

CDR3 sequence (DNA): TGTGCCAGCAGGGGACAGGGGGCGCGCCTCCTCGAGCAGTACTTC. Its protein product is CASRGQGARLLEQYF. The chain employs TRBV25-1 and TRBJ2-7, with 12 bases matching TRBD1. J gave up 6 bases and V 6 bases, and 9 bases lay outside the gene matches. In germline, CDR1 is MGHDK, CDR2 SYGVNS. This CDR3 has 15 amino acids.

The J gene is TRBJ2-7, the V gene TRBV7-2, with 10 bases aligning to TRBD2. The J segment lost 5 bases and the V segment lost 6 bases, leaving 10 bases of the junction unmatched. The CDR3 runs 15 residues. Germline V gene sequence: CDR1 SGHTA, CDR2 FQGNSA. This CDR3 reads CASSSASGSADEQYF. CDR3 DNA: TGTGCCAGCAGTTCCGCTAGCGGGAGTGCCGACGAGCAGTACTTC.

The CDR3 spells CASSLGGSAPLMNTEAFF. The CDR3 coding sequence is TGCGCCAGCAGCTTGGGGGGCAGTGCTCCCCTGATGAACACTGAAGCTTTCTTT. This chain connects TRBV5-1 to TRBJ1-1; the D gene is possibly TRBD1 (5 bases). The germline CDR1 and CDR2 sequences are SGHRS and YFSETQ. The germline V and J ends were trimmed by 0 bases and 0 bases, with 18 bases remaining between them. This CDR3 is 18 amino acids long.

The chain uses TRBV29-1 and TRBJ2-3; D possibly corresponds to TRBD2 (6 bases). The germline CDR1 and CDR2 sequences are SQVTM and ANQGSEA. This CDR3 comprises 12 residues. The V gene lost 6 bases and the J gene lost 3 bases, with 10 bases spanning the gap. CDR3 sequence: CSVTGLTDTQYF. CDR3 DNA sequence: TGCAGCGTGACCGGACTAACAGATACGCAGTATTTT.

The chain joins TRBV7-8 to TRBJ2-1; the match to TRBD1 covers 9 bases. Germline V gene data show CDR1 as SGHVS and CDR2 as FQNEAQ. The CDR3 spans 14 residues. V shed 7 bases, J shed 8 bases, and the junction held 9 bases outside the gene matches. CDR3 nucleotides: TGTGCCAGCAACGACAGGGGGGGACGGGATGAGCAGTTCTTC. This translates into CASNDRGGRDEQFF.

The rearrangement joins TRBV27 to TRBJ1-1; no clear D. V shed 0 bases and J shed 3 bases, with 5 bases lying between them. CDR3 size: 13 residues. In germline, CDR1 is MNHEY, CDR2 SMNVEV (reference sequence). CDR3 region: CASSLSRYTEAFF. Here the CDR3 DNA reads TGTGCCAGCAGTTTATCTCGGTACACTGAAGCTTTCTTT.

CDR3 nucleotides: TGTGCCAGCAGCCGGAGGGGGACAGGACAAGGGGAACAAGAGACCCAGTACTTC. As protein: CASSRRGTGQGEQETQYF. The chain links TRBV7-9 to TRBJ2-5, with 8 bases fitting TRBD1. Germline values: CDR1 SEHNR, CDR2 FQNEAQ (reference sequence). After removal of 5 bases from V and 2 bases from J, the junction contained 16 bases not matched to a gene. This CDR3 contains 18 residues.

About this clone: Other nucleotide sequences in the sample specify the same CDR3. The V and J genes are TRBV5-1 and TRBJ2-3, with 12 positions matching TRBD2. V dropped 3 bases and J dropped 0; count of bases not matched to a gene: 2. The CDR3 spans 16 residues. Per germline, CDR1 SGHRS and CDR2 YFSETQ. In nucleotides, the CDR3 is TGCGCCAGCAGCTCTCTAGCGGGAGGGAGCACAGATACGCAGTATTTT. The encoded protein is CASSSLAGGSTDTQYF.

This chain joins TRBV5-1 and TRBJ2-3; TRBD2 is a possible D gene (6 bases). The V end lost 0 bases, the J end lost 1 base, and 9 bases lay between the germline ends. Germline values: CDR1 SGHRS, CDR2 YFSETQ. The CDR3 consists of 15 residues. In nucleotides, the CDR3 is TGCGCCAGCAGCTTGGGTGCGGGGCGCACAGATACGCAGTATTTT. Its protein is CASSLGAGRTDTQYF. Full variable domain (missing parts from reference TRBV5-1 and TRBJ2-3): KAGVTQTPRYLIKTRGQQVTLSCSPISGHRSVSWYQQTPGQGLQFLFEYFSETQRNKGNFPGRFSGRQFSNSRSEMNVSTLELGDSALYLCASSLGAGRTDTQYFGPGTRLTVL.

J is TRBJ2-7 and V is TRBV11-3; TRBD1 might be the D (5 bases). CDR3 size: 13 residues. The V gene's germline CDR1 is SGHNT and CDR2 YENEEA. V was pared by 1 base and J by 5 bases, with 9 bases between. The CDR3 loop reads CASSLGTLDEQYF. In DNA form, the CDR3 reads TGTGCCAGCAGCTTAGGGACACTGGACGAGCAGTACTTC.

V gene TRBV10-3 combines with J gene TRBJ2-2; TRBD1 matches 11 bases. The V gene end was trimmed by 6 bases and the J gene end by 7 bases; junction bases not matched to a gene: 7. Germline V gives CDR1 ENHRY, CDR2 SYGVKD. The CDR3 has 15 residues. CDR3 sequence: CAIRAGTGGGGELFF. As DNA, the CDR3 is TGTGCCATCAGAGCTGGGACAGGGGGTGGCGGGGAGCTGTTTTTT.

The CDR3 protein is CASSEAQGQPMYF. CDR3 nucleotides: TGTGCCAGCAGTGAAGCCCAGGGACAGCCCATGTACTTC. The J gene is TRBJ2-5, the V gene TRBV6-1; 7 bases map to TRBD1. CDR1 MNHNS and CDR2 SASEGT come from the germline V gene. V lost 0 bases to trimming and J lost 13 bases; unmatched junction nucleotides: 8. CDR3 size: 13 residues.

V is TRBV19 and J is TRBJ2-6, with 10 bases that match TRBD1. The CDR3 has 18 amino acids. Germline CDR1 LNHDA, CDR2 SQIVND (reference sequence). J gave up 0 bases and V 5 bases, and 7 bases lay outside the gene matches. The DNA of the CDR3 is TGTGCCAGTAGTCGGGACAGGGGATCACTCTCTGGGGCCAACGTCCTGACTTTC. Its translation: CASSRDRGSLSGANVLTF.

The rearrangement joins TRBV6-2 or TRBV6-3 to TRBJ1-5, with 10 bases aligning to TRBD1. The CDR3 length is 16 residues. With V trimmed by 5 bases and J by 2 bases, 6 bases remained unmatched. In germline, CDR1 is MNHEY, CDR2 SVGEGT. CDR3 in DNA: TGTGCCAGCAGTAAGTGGGGGACAGGGGGCAATCAGCCCCAGCATTTT. It codes for CASSKWGTGGNQPQHF.

This chain uses TRBV3-1 (or the pseudogene TRBV3-2) with TRBJ1-4, with D tentatively TRBD1 (5 bases). Germline V CDR1 and CDR2: LGHDT, YNNKEL (reference sequence). Trimming removed 1 base from V and 0 bases from J, with 9 bases in between. This CDR3 comprises 16 residues. For the CDR3, the DNA is TGTGCCAGCAGCCAAGTGGGACTTGCAACTAATGAAAAACTGTTTTTT. The encoded protein is CASSQVGLATNEKLFF.

This chain joins TRBV3-1 (or the pseudogene TRBV3-2) and TRBJ1-2; TRBD1 aligns across 9 bases. With 3 bases clipped from V and 8 bases from J, the junction kept 10 bases outside the gene matches. The CDR3 covers 15 residues. CDR1 and CDR2 (germline): LGHDT, YNNKEL (reference sequence). In nucleotides, the CDR3 is TGTGCCAGCAGCCATCCCCCGGGACAGGGCGGAGGCTACACCTTC. Translating gives CASSHPPGQGGGYTF.

This clone was counted a single time. This chain connects TRBV28 to TRBJ1-5; 7 nucleotides align to TRBD1. J lost 2 bases, V lost 3 bases, and 4 bases had no gene match. There are 15 residues in the CDR3. CDR1 is MDHEN and CDR2 is SYDVKM in the germline V gene. DNA for the CDR3: TGTGCCAGCAGTTTCCAGGGGGTAGGCAATCAGCCCCAGCATTTT. Protein sequence: CASSFQGVGNQPQHF.

The DNA of the CDR3 is TGTGCCAGCAGCTTAACTACTGGGCAGTTCTTC. Translation: CASSLTTGQFF. The chain is built from TRBV7-9 and TRBJ2-1; no clear D gene. Trimming pared 2 bases from V and 12 bases from J, leaving 8 bases between. The CDR3 is made up of 11 amino acids. Germline V gives CDR1 SEHNR, CDR2 FQNEAQ (reference sequence).

The sample holds one count of this clone. The chain recombines TRBV5-1 with TRBJ2-1; 14 bases match TRBD2. Germline V CDR1 and CDR2: SGHRS, YFSETQ. The V and J ends lost 4 bases and 4 bases, in that order; junction bases with no gene match: 4. CDR3 length equals 16 residues. The CDR3 region is CASSQRLAGGYNEQFF. For the CDR3, the DNA is TGCGCCAGCAGCCAACGACTAGCGGGAGGGTACAATGAGCAGTTCTTC.

This chain links TRBV5-1 with TRBJ1-1; 7 bases agree with TRBD1. This CDR3 is built from 13 residues. The V and J ends lost 5 bases and 3 bases, in that order; junction bases with no gene match: 4. Looked up from germline, CDR1 is SGHRS and CDR2 is YFSETQ. The CDR3 nucleotides read TGCGCCAGCAGACCCACAGGGGACACTGAAGCTTTCTTT. This translates into CASRPTGDTEAFF.

In its sample, this clone was seen a few times. The chain employs TRBV5-8 and TRBJ1-1, with D unclear. The ends were cut back, 3 bases at V and 1 base at J, with 7 bases in the middle. The germline V gene has CDR1 SGHTS and CDR2 YDEGEE. The CDR3 loop spans 13 amino acids. This CDR3 reads CASSSQENTEAFF. The CDR3 DNA is TGTGCCAGCAGCTCACAAGAGAACACTGAAGCTTTCTTT.

The chain couples TRBV7-9 to TRBJ2-7, with 8 bases matching TRBD1. The trim removed 7 bases at V and 4 bases at J, leaving 18 bases unmatched. This CDR3 has 17 amino acids. Germline values: CDR1 SEHNR, CDR2 FQNEAQ (reference sequence). The CDR3 DNA reads as TGTGCCAGCACAAAAAGACAGGGGTCGCCCCAACAGTACGAGCAGTACTTC. Translated: CASTKRQGSPQQYEQYF.

About this clone: The same CDR3 arises from other DNA sequences in this sample as well. This chain links TRBV5-1 with TRBJ1-3; D is unresolved. The CDR3 is 14 amino acids. Trimming removed 0 bases at V and 4 bases at J, with 8 bases between. Germline loops: CDR1 SGHRS, CDR2 YFSETQ. The CDR3 is CASSLDSSGNTIYF. Written as DNA, the CDR3 is TGCGCCAGCAGCTTGGACAGTTCGGGAAACACCATATATTTT.

The chain couples TRBV5-5 to TRBJ1-1; TRBD1 is a possible D gene (5 bases). The CDR3 is 15 residues long. CDR1 and CDR2 from the germline V gene are SGHKS and YYEKEE (reference sequence). V was clipped by 4 bases and J by 0 bases, with 13 bases between them. CDR3 sequence reads: CASSPPGLMNTEAFF. CDR3 DNA sequence: TGTGCCAGCAGCCCGCCGGGACTCATGAACACTGAAGCTTTCTTT.

The chain has TRBV7-9 and TRBJ1-2; possible D gene TRBD1, 6 bases. Germline assignment: CDR1 SEHNR and CDR2 FQNEAQ (reference sequence). This CDR3 is built from 18 residues. Deletions cut 5 bases from V and 5 bases from J, with 27 bases between. The CDR3 is CASSHPTGGLSVRYGYTF. The CDR3 nucleotides are TGTGCCAGCAGCCACCCCACGGGGGGGCTCTCTGTCCGGTATGGCTACACCTTC.

V gene TRBV3-1 (or the pseudogene TRBV3-2) combines with J gene TRBJ2-4; D uncertain. Per germline, CDR1 LGHDT and CDR2 YNNKEL (reference sequence). The CDR3 is 12 amino acids. The V end was cut by 5 bases, the J end by 9 bases, with 11 bases between. The CDR3 DNA reads TGTGCCAGCAGCGCCCGACTTGGCATTCAGTACTTC. It specifies CASSARLGIQYF.

V and J are TRBV7-9 and TRBJ1-1, with D hard to call. In germline, CDR1 is SEHNR, CDR2 FQNEAQ (reference sequence). The CDR3 runs 14 residues. V dropped 0 bases and J dropped 3 bases, with 8 bases sitting between them. The CDR3 spells CASSLAQFDTEAFF. The CDR3 region has the DNA TGTGCCAGCAGCTTAGCACAGTTCGACACTGAAGCTTTCTTT.